This is a list of T cell receptor beta chains from one sample in a study of blood T cell repertoires in COVID-19. Profiled with immunoSEQ multiplex PCR; TCRdb holds only in-frame clones, not every one. The sample contains roughly 300,000 clones, roughly 84% of which appear only once. The sequencing sample was made of PBMCs or T cells enriched from blood (not recorded which). Receptors were obtained from a woman aged 30 to 39 who had recovered from COVID-19. Each CDR3 is given with its conserved first and last residue. The D gene is left open where the match is weak. Clone size appears in some rows only: once, few, many, or a class for an expanded clone.

clone size | J gene | V gene | D gene | CDR3 DNA | CDR3 protein
- | TRBJ1-5 | TRBV28 | - | TGTGCCAGCAGTCCTGGGACTAACAATCAGCCCCAGCATTTT | CASSPGTNNQPQHF
- | TRBJ2-1 | TRBV4-3 | - | TGCGCCAGCAGCCCAAACGAGGAGGATGAGCAGTTCTTC | CASSPNEEDEQFF
- | TRBJ2-7 | TRBV2 | TRBD2 | TGTGCCAGCAGTTATAGGGGACTAGTGCAGTACTTC | CASSYRGLVQYF
- | TRBJ1-1 | TRBV3-1/TRBV3-2 | TRBD1 | TGTGCCAGCAGCCTTGACAAAACGGGACAGGGGGCGGTGAACACTGAAGCTTTCTTT | CASSLDKTGQGAVNTEAFF
- | TRBJ1-2 | TRBV7-8 | TRBD1 | TGTGCCAGCAGCTTCCCCTCCACAGGGGAACATGGCTACACCTTC | CASSFPSTGEHGYTF
- | TRBJ1-3 | TRBV9 | TRBD1 | TGTGCCAGCAGCGTCGGGACAGGGTGGAGTAACACCATATATTTT | CASSVGTGWSNTIYF
- | TRBJ2-1 | TRBV5-6 | TRBD2 | TGTGCCAGCAGCCGATATTCGAGCGGGGGTGAGCAGTTCTTC | CASSRYSSGGEQFF
- | TRBJ1-3 | TRBV14 | - | TGTGCCAGCAGCCAAGACAGGGTCCCTGGAAACACCATATATTTT | CASSQDRVPGNTIYF
- | TRBJ2-7 | TRBV7-9 | TRBD1 | TGTGCCAGCAGCTCCGGGACAGGGAGGTTGGTGCGCTACGAGCAGTACTTC | CASSSGTGRLVRYEQYF
few | TRBJ2-7 | TRBV19 | - | TGTGCCAGTAGTCCCTCCCTCGGAGGGCCCTACGAGCAGTACTTC | CASSPSLGGPYEQYF
- | TRBJ1-1 | TRBV6-5 | - | TGTGCCAGCAGGGCGGAGGGTCGGGACACTGAAGCTTTCTTT | CASRAEGRDTEAFF
once | TRBJ2-2 | TRBV4-1 | - | TGCGCCAGCAGCCAAGATCAGGAGACAGGAGCTTTTCCGGGGGAGCTGTTTTTT | CASSQDQETGAFPGELFF
once | TRBJ1-1 | TRBV5-1 | TRBD1 | TGCGCCAGCAGCTTTACAGGGGAGGCCACTGAAGCTTTCTTT | CASSFTGEATEAFF
- | TRBJ2-4 | TRBV28 | TRBD2 | TGTGCCAGCAGTTTAAGTAGCGGGGGAACACTAGCCAAAAACATTCAGTACTTC | CASSLSSGGTLAKNIQYF
- | TRBJ1-1 | TRBV6-1 | - | TGTGCCAGCAGTGAAGCTCTCTACACTGAAGCTTTCTTT | CASSEALYTEAFF
once | TRBJ1-1 | TRBV11-2 | - | TGTGCCAGCAGCTTAAAAGCTACCAACACTGAAGCTTTCTTT | CASSLKATNTEAFF
- | TRBJ1-1 | TRBV7-8 | - | TGTGCCAGCAGCTTAGTGGGGCAGGGTGACACTGAAGCTTTCTTT | CASSLVGQGDTEAFF
- | TRBJ2-4 | TRBV6-2/TRBV6-3 | - | TGTGCCAGCAGTTACGTAGCCGTGAGCGGTCCCCTAGCCAAAAACATTCAGTACTTC | CASSYVAVSGPLAKNIQYF
- | TRBJ2-2 | TRBV6-4 | - | TGTGCCAGCAGTGACTCCAACAGGGCCGGGGAGCTGTTTTTT | CASSDSNRAGELFF
- | TRBJ2-2 | TRBV12-5 | - | TGTGCTAGTGGTTTGGTTGGGCTGGGGCGAAACACCGGGGAGCTGTTTTTT | CASGLVGLGRNTGELFF
- | TRBJ2-7 | TRBV7-9 | TRBD1 | TGTGCCAGCAGCTCCCGGACAGGGGGCTGGGAGCAGTACTTC | CASSSRTGGWEQYF
- | TRBJ1-3 | TRBV6-5 | - | TGTGCCAGCAGTTATCAGATCCCCAGCTCTGGAAACACCATATATTTT | CASSYQIPSSGNTIYF
few | TRBJ2-2 | TRBV7-9 | - | TGTGCCAGGAACAGGGATACCGGGGAGCTGTTTTTT | CARNRDTGELFF
- | TRBJ1-2 | TRBV19 | - | TGTGCCAGCTCGACACCGATCTATGGCTACACCTTC | CASSTPIYGYTF
- | TRBJ1-1 | TRBV30 | TRBD1 | TGTGCCTGGAGACAGGGGGGGAACACTGAAGCTTTCTTT | CAWRQGGNTEAFF
few | TRBJ1-2 | TRBV5-8 | - | TGTGCCAGCAGCTTGCTCCACAGTCTACGTGGCTACACCTTC | CASSLLHSLRGYTF
- | TRBJ1-4 | TRBV6-1 | TRBD1 | TGTGCCAGCAGTGAAGGAGACAGGGGTGATGCTAATGAAAAACTGTTTTTT | CASSEGDRGDANEKLFF
- | TRBJ2-1 | TRBV5-1 | TRBD2 | TGCGCCAGCAGCCCGGCCGGGACTAGCGGGGCTTACAATGAGCAGTTCTTC | CASSPAGTSGAYNEQFF
- | TRBJ2-3 | TRBV11-2 | TRBD2 | TGTGCCAGCAGACCCGGACTAGCGGGGGTTACAGATACGCAGTATTTT | CASRPGLAGVTDTQYF
- | TRBJ2-3 | TRBV5-1 | TRBD2 | TGCGCCAGCTCGGGACTAGCGGGGGCCCCTAGTACAGATACGCAGTATTTT | CASSGLAGAPSTDTQYF
- | TRBJ2-3 | TRBV5-8 | - | TGTGCCAGCAGCTTGGAGCACCGCACAGATACGCAGTATTTT | CASSLEHRTDTQYF
- | TRBJ2-7 | TRBV30 | TRBD1 | TGTGCCTGGAGCCGGGACAGGGGCGACGAGCAGTACTTC | CAWSRDRGDEQYF
- | TRBJ1-2 | TRBV5-1 | - | TGCGCCAGCAGCTCGACGCTACAGTCTGTCTATGGCTACACCTTC | CASSSTLQSVYGYTF
- | TRBJ2-3 | TRBV28 | - | TGTGCCAGCAGTTTACCTTCGGCGGGGCCAGATACGCAGTATTTT | CASSLPSAGPDTQYF
- | TRBJ2-2 | TRBV9 | - | TGTGCCAGCAGCCCTCTGGCCGCGGGGCTACACACCGGGGAGCTGTTTTTT | CASSPLAAGLHTGELFF
- | TRBJ2-1 | TRBV12-3/TRBV12-4 | - | TGTGCCAGCACCCCGGGCGGGGATGAGCAGTTCTTC | CASTPGGDEQFF
- | TRBJ2-7 | TRBV4-1 | TRBD1 | TGCGCCAGCAGCCAGACCATGGACAGGGGGCTCTACGAGCAGTACTTC | CASSQTMDRGLYEQYF
- | TRBJ2-6 | TRBV7-2 | - | TGTGCCAGCAGCCCGCCGAGGCAGACTGGGGCCAACGTCCTGACTTTC | CASSPPRQTGANVLTF
- | TRBJ2-5 | TRBV4-3 | TRBD2 | TGCGCCAGCAGCCTCTATAGGGCTAGCGGGGGGGCAGTTCACTTC | CASSLYRASGGAVHF
- | TRBJ1-3 | TRBV11-2 | - | TGTGCCAGCAGCTTAGTGCCGGGGACAACTGGAAACACCATATATTTT | CASSLVPGTTGNTIYF
- | TRBJ1-2 | TRBV30 | - | TGTGCCTGGAGTGTACTGTATGGCTACACCTTC | CAWSVLYGYTF
- | TRBJ2-7 | TRBV9 | - | TGTGCCAGCAGCGTAGCGGGGGGCGGCGACGAGCAGTACTTC | CASSVAGGGDEQYF
once | TRBJ2-7 | TRBV28 | TRBD1 | TGTGCCAGCAGTTTACTCGGGACAGGGGGCTACGAGCAGTACTTC | CASSLLGTGGYEQYF
- | TRBJ2-1 | TRBV6-2/TRBV6-3 | - | TGTGCCAGCAGTCTCGGGACAACCCCCTACAATGAGCAGTTCTTC | CASSLGTTPYNEQFF
- | TRBJ1-1 | TRBV5-1 | - | TGCGCCAGCAACTTTCAGGAGAACACTGAAGCTTTCTTT | CASNFQENTEAFF